This TCR beta chain comes out of a study of control samples from healthy donors and cancer patients. CDR1 and CDR2 (germline): PRHDT, FYEKMQ (reference sequence). The CDR3 covers 14 residues. V was trimmed by 5 bases and J by 8 bases, leaving 18 bases between them. TCRdb's table, derived via immunoSEQ multiplex PCR, lists solely in-frame clones and lacks some. The sample has some 250,000 clones; around 79% are singletons. This TCR derives from a woman aged 60-75 years with lung cancer. The V gene is TRBV13, the J gene TRBJ1-1; D not resolved. Sequencing was carried out using PBMCs. The DNA for the CDR3 is TGTGCCAGCAGCCCCCTCGGCCCCCGGCGCGAAGCTTTCTTT. Residues: CASSPLGPRREAFF.